The entry that follows covers one T cell receptor beta chain sequence. The antigen is not known. Time point described: persistent/refractory GD, antithyroid drugs over 5 years with positive TRAb. From RNA extracted from PBMCs, the TCR library was made. The entry originates in a study of regulatory T cells in long-lasting Graves disease. The study, taken as a whole, reports: Relative to new patients (under 1,000), persistent patients exhibited greater sharing of public clonotypes (approximately 2,800). Among samples with persistent disease, TRBV28, TRBJ1-2 and TRBJ2-5 were favored.

CDR3 regions were amplified by Arm-PCR using iRepertoire HTBI primers to build TCR beta libraries. TCRdb analysed the multiplex PCR reads with MiXCR anew, one entry per CDR3 protein. The profile shows more than 650,000 distinct CDR3 sequences, around 30% of them singletons. The V end lost 5 bases, the J end lost 0 bases, and 10 bases lay between the germline ends. CDR3 length: 14 residues. Germline V gene lookup returns CDR1 LGHDT and CDR2 YNNKEL (reference sequence). The gene calls are TRBV3-1 and TRBJ1-1, with D hard to call. The specimen comprised peripheral blood mononuclear cells (PBMCs), sampled when the disease was refractory, from a patient treated with antithyroid drugs. This sequence was found in a female donor with Graves disease. CDR3 residues: CASSKGGVNTEAFF. The DNA for the CDR3 is TGTGCCAGCAGCAAGGGTGGAGTGAACACTGAAGCTTTCTTT.